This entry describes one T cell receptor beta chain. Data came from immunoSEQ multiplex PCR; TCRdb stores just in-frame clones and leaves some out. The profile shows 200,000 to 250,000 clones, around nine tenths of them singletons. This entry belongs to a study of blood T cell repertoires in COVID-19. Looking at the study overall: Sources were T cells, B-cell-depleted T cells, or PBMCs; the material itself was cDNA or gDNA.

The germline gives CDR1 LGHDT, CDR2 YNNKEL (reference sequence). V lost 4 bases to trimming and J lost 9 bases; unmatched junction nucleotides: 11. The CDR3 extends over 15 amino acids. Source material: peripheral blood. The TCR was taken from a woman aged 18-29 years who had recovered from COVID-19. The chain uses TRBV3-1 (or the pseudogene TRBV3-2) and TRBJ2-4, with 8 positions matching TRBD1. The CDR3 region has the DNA TGTGCCAGCAGCCCAACCAGGGGGCGCGGTGGCATTCAGTACTTC. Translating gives CASSPTRGRGGIQYF.